The 32 T cell receptor beta chains in this list originate from one sample, sequenced in a study of T cell repertoires in cytomegalovirus infection. No antigen is known for these receptors. TCRdb recomputed calls from the reads with MiXCR, one row per CDR3 protein. This sample carries around 900,000 distinct CDR3 sequences, around 32% of them seen once, and the ten largest clones take around 15%. Sequencing used cultured CD8+ T cells from PBMCs, obtained from culture after CMV antigen stimulation. Receptor source: a human donor in good health (CMV status not recorded). Some clones in this sample may be carry-over from other donors' samples.

In its sample, this clonotype was seen many times. The rearrangement links TRBV7-2 to TRBJ2-1; the D is unclear. Germline V gives CDR1 SGHTA, CDR2 FQGNSA. CDR3 length: 14 amino acids. Trimming cost V 1 base and J 5 bases, with 9 bases left between them. CDR3 nucleotides: TGTGCCAGCAGCTTAGTATGGCCAGACAATGAGCAGTTCTTC. Translation gives CASSLVWPDNEQFF. Complete variable domain (other parts from reference TRBV7-2 and TRBJ2-1): GAGVSQSPSNKVTEKGKDVELRCDPISGHTALYWYRQSLGQGLEFLIYFQGNSAPDKSGLPSDRFSAERTGGSVSTLTIQRTQQEDSAVYLCASSLVWPDNEQFFGPGTRLTVL.

In its sample, this clonotype was seen a few times. The chain employs TRBV11-2 and TRBJ2-1; 8 bases are shared with TRBD1. This CDR3 is 16 amino acids long. Losses at the gene ends were 5 bases for V and 7 bases for J; bases not matched to a gene: 13. The germline V gene has CDR1 SGHAT and CDR2 FQNNGV. The CDR3 DNA reads as TGTGCCAGCAGCCGGTGGGACAGGAAAAATCCGAATGAGCAGTTCTTC. Translation gives CASSRWDRKNPNEQFF.

The chain employs TRBV4-1 and TRBJ1-2, with D uncertain. Per the germline V gene, CDR1 is MGHRA and CDR2 is YSYEKL. The CDR3 runs 17 residues. V was trimmed by 2 bases and J by 4 bases, leaving 20 bases between them. This CDR3 reads CASSQRSQPEKGYGYTF. CDR3 bases: TGCGCCAGCAGCCAAAGATCACAGCCCGAAAAGGGCTATGGCTACACCTTC.

The chain couples TRBV12-3 or TRBV12-4 to TRBJ1-4; D uncertain. The V gene lost 5 bases and the J gene lost 0 bases, with 13 bases spanning the gap. CDR3 length: 16 residues. The CDR3, as DNA: TGTGCCAGCAGTCTCCCCTCCGGGACAACTAATGAAAAACTGTTTTTT. Amino acid sequence: CASSLPSGTTNEKLFF.

This clonotype appeared many times. The rearrangement joins TRBV7-6 to TRBJ1-2; TRBD1 might be the D (6 bases). V was trimmed by 7 bases and J by 4 bases, leaving 16 bases between them. This CDR3 comprises 14 residues. Germline CDR1 SGHVS, CDR2 FNYEAQ. The DNA of the CDR3 is TGTGCCAGCACCCCGGGGGGGGCAGGCTATGGCTACACCTTC. Translation: CASTPGGAGYGYTF.

Regarding this clonotype: A clone one base away is much larger, so this may be a read error. The rearrangement links TRBV7-2 to TRBJ2-1, with a weak D call TRBD1 (6 bases). This CDR3 contains 15 residues. V gave up 3 bases and J gave up 2 bases, with 11 bases separating them. Germline lookup yields CDR1 SGHTA and CDR2 FQGNSA. Here the CDR3 DNA reads TGTGCCAGCAGCTTCGGGACAACCCCCTACAATGAGCAGTTCTTC. Translating it yields CASSFGTTPYNEQFF.

This clonotype appeared many times. This chain connects TRBV14 to TRBJ2-3; the D is unclear. The CDR3 runs 13 residues. Germline V gene sequence: CDR1 SGHDN, CDR2 FVKESK. V was shortened by 0 bases and J by 3 bases, with 4 bases between the two germline ends. The CDR3 DNA reads as TGTGCCAGCAGCCAAGACAGAACAGATACGCAGTATTTT. Translated: CASSQDRTDTQYF.

This clonotype was seen only a few times. This rearrangement joins TRBV7-3 to TRBJ2-3; D possibly corresponds to TRBD1 (6 bases). Trimming left V 3 bases short and J 2 bases short, with 15 bases between. This CDR3 contains 16 residues. The V gene's germline CDR1 is SGHTA and CDR2 FQGTGA. The CDR3 loop is CASSFQGRSPTDTQYF. For the CDR3, the DNA is TGTGCCAGCAGCTTTCAGGGGCGTTCTCCCACAGATACGCAGTATTTT.

The rearrangement links TRBV4-2 to TRBJ2-7; 9 bases line up with TRBD2. Per the germline V gene, CDR1 is LGHNA and CDR2 is YNFKEQ. V trimming: 0 bases; J trimming: 2 bases; junction bases outside the gene matches: 5. This CDR3 is 16 amino acids long. CDR3 in amino acids: CASSQDRLAGTYEQYF. Written as DNA, the CDR3 is TGTGCCAGCAGCCAAGATAGGCTAGCGGGGACCTACGAGCAGTACTTC.

In its sample, this clonotype was seen many times. V is TRBV7-6 and J is TRBJ1-3; D perhaps matches TRBD1 (5 bases). Germline assignment: CDR1 SGHVS and CDR2 FNYEAQ. The CDR3 totals 14 residues. Trimming removed 3 bases at V and 2 bases at J, with 8 bases between. The DNA of the CDR3 is TGTGCCAGCAGCTTGGGGGATACTGGAAACACCATATATTTT. It is translated as CASSLGDTGNTIYF.

The chain couples TRBV27 to TRBJ1-6; D is perhaps TRBD1 (5 bases). The CDR3 is 16 amino acids. Between the trimmed V and J ends, which lost 5 bases and 1 base, there was a span of 12 bases. The V gene's germline CDR1 is MNHEY and CDR2 SMNVEV (reference sequence). CDR3 amino acids: CASSLLGGSYNSPLHF. CDR3 DNA sequence: TGTGCCAGCAGTCTCTTGGGGGGTTCCTATAATTCACCCCTCCACTTT.

The chain couples TRBV27 to TRBJ2-5, with 11 bases that match TRBD1. The CDR3 is 14 residues long. Germline CDR1 reads MNHEY; CDR2 reads SMNVEV (reference sequence). V gave up 3 bases and J gave up 8 bases; unmatched junction bases: 5. CDR3 sequence: CASSFGTGGETQYF. As DNA, the CDR3 is TGTGCCAGCAGTTTCGGGACAGGGGGTGAAACCCAGTACTTC.

The chain uses TRBV10-3 and TRBJ1-2; 8 positions agree with TRBD1. This CDR3 region has 12 residues. V was clipped by 11 bases and J by 6 bases; unmatched bases: 8. Germline V gene sequence: CDR1 ENHRY, CDR2 SYGVKD. CDR3 sequence (DNA): TGTGCCCCGCGACAGGGGCAAGATGGCTACACCTTC. Its translation is CAPRQGQDGYTF.

Many counts were recorded for this clonotype. The genes are TRBV7-9 and TRBJ1-2, with D possibly being TRBD1 (5 bases). From germline, CDR1 is SEHNR and CDR2 FQNEAQ (reference sequence). The CDR3 runs 14 residues. The germline V and J ends were trimmed by 3 bases and 6 bases, with 14 bases remaining between them. CDR3 sequence: CASSLPAGRDGYTF. DNA for the CDR3: TGTGCCAGCAGCTTGCCGGCAGGGAGGGATGGCTACACCTTC.

The V gene is TRBV20-1, the J gene TRBJ1-1; TRBD1 might be the D (5 bases). This CDR3 is built from 13 residues. V was pared by 8 bases and J by 5 bases, with 18 bases between. The germline V gene encodes CDR1 DFQATT and CDR2 SNEGSKA (reference sequence). CDR3 in amino acids: CSTLGLGDTEAFF. CDR3 nucleotides: TGCAGTACGTTGGGCTTAGGGGATACTGAAGCTTTCTTT.

Comments on this clonotype: Being one base from a much bigger clone, this may be a read error. V gene TRBV7-2 combines with J gene TRBJ1-2; D not resolved. Trimming shortened V by 7 bases and J by 6 bases, and 12 bases separated the two germline ends. The V gene's germline CDR1 is SGHTA and CDR2 FQGNSA. The CDR3 has 12 amino acids. The CDR3 is CTSTADNNGYTF. CDR3 DNA sequence: TGTACCAGCACCGCAGACAATAATGGCTACACCTTC.

This clonotype has just a few counts. V gene TRBV12-3 or TRBV12-4 combines with J gene TRBJ2-6; D is unresolved. V was clipped by 5 bases and J by 4 bases, with 18 bases between them. This CDR3 contains 17 residues. CDR3 amino acids: CASSLRRRGSGANVLTF. In nucleotides, the CDR3 is TGTGCCAGCAGTCTTCGACGGCGTGGCTCCGGGGCCAACGTCCTGACTTTC.

The rearrangement links TRBV25-1 to TRBJ1-2, with 9 bases matching TRBD1. This CDR3 is 15 amino acids long. V trimming: 3 bases; J trimming: 6 bases; junction bases outside the gene matches: 8. Germline V gene sequence: CDR1 MGHDK, CDR2 SYGVNS. The CDR3 loop reads CASSDFGQGKDGYTF. CDR3 bases: TGTGCCAGCAGTGACTTCGGACAGGGGAAGGATGGCTACACCTTC.

Many counts were recorded for this clonotype. The genes are TRBV7-9 and TRBJ1-5; D remains unclear. Germline V CDR1 and CDR2: SEHNR, FQNEAQ (reference sequence). The CDR3 consists of 14 residues. With 1 base removed from V and 3 bases from J, the gap between germline ends came to 7 bases. The CDR3, as DNA: TGTGCCAGCAGCTTAGGGCCTCTCAATCAGCCCCAGCATTTT. Protein sequence: CASSLGPLNQPQHF.

The sample holds a few counts of this clonotype. CDR3 DNA: TGTGCCAGCAGCCCAGAGGCAGGGAGGAATGGCTACACCTTC. This sequence encodes CASSPEAGRNGYTF. This chain uses TRBV7-6 with TRBJ1-2; maybe TRBD1 (5 bases). V lost 5 bases, J lost 6 bases, and 16 bases lay in between. The CDR3 spans 14 residues. CDR1 is SGHVS and CDR2 is FNYEAQ in the germline V gene.

This clonotype was observed a few times. The CDR3: CASSSGTGDNEQFF. The DNA of the CDR3 is TGTGCCAGCAGTTCCGGGACAGGAGACAATGAGCAGTTCTTC. The chain combines TRBV12-3 or TRBV12-4 with TRBJ2-1, with 8 bases fitting TRBD1. The trim removed 4 bases at V and 5 bases at J, leaving 4 bases unmatched. The CDR3 length is 14 residues.

The chain combines TRBV7-6 with TRBJ1-1; TRBD1 agrees at 8 bases. The length of the CDR3 is 13 residues. Germline CDR1 reads SGHVS; CDR2 reads FNYEAQ. V trimming: 5 bases; J trimming: 6 bases; junction bases outside the gene matches: 5. The CDR3, as DNA: TGTGCCAGCAGCCCAGGGGGCGCCTCTGAAGCTTTCTTT. This sequence encodes CASSPGGASEAFF.

This clonotype was observed many times. The chain employs TRBV28 and TRBJ2-2; 10 positions match TRBD1. The CDR3 is made up of 16 amino acids. V shed 5 bases, J shed 2 bases, and the junction held 5 bases outside the gene matches. Per the germline V gene, CDR1 is MDHEN and CDR2 is SYDVKM. DNA for the CDR3: TGTGCCAGCAGTGAAAGGGACAGGGGAAACACCGGGGAGCTGTTTTTT. Residues: CASSERDRGNTGELFF.

A remark on this clonotype: One base away lies a much larger clone, so this may be a sequencing read error. The chain couples TRBV6-2 or TRBV6-3 to TRBJ2-3, with 15 bases identical to TRBD2. The J segment lost 2 bases and the V segment lost 6 bases, leaving 3 bases of the junction unmatched. The germline CDR1 and CDR2 sequences are MNHEY and SVGEGT. CDR3 length: 16 amino acids. CDR3 sequence reads: CASRGTSGGFTDTQYF. The CDR3 nucleotides are TGTGCCAGCAGGGGGACTAGCGGGGGGTTCACAGATACGCAGTATTTT.

The rearrangement links TRBV19 to TRBJ2-4; D not resolved. The V end lost 3 bases, the J end lost 0 bases, and 6 bases lay between the germline ends. This CDR3 is 14 amino acids long. Germline-derived CDR1 and CDR2 are LNHDA and SQIVND (reference sequence). CDR3 amino acids: CASSIVIAKNIQYF. CDR3 coding DNA: TGTGCCAGTAGTATTGTGATAGCCAAAAACATTCAGTACTTC.

There are a few counts of this clonotype. The chain recombines TRBV27 with TRBJ2-7, with TRBD2 as a possible D gene (6 bases). There are 14 residues in the CDR3. The germline gives CDR1 MNHEY, CDR2 SMNVEV (reference sequence). The ends were cut back, 5 bases at V and 7 bases at J, with 18 bases in the middle. This chain's CDR3 is CASSANRDWMEQYV. The CDR3 nucleotides are TGTGCCAGCAGTGCAAATCGGGACTGGATGGAGCAGTACGTC.

This clonotype was detected ten times or more. The CDR3 DNA sequence: TGTGCCAGCACCTTTGGGAACTATGGCTACACCTTC. Translation gives CASTFGNYGYTF. The chain has TRBV7-8 and TRBJ1-2; D is undetermined. The ends were cut back, 7 bases at V and 2 bases at J, with 8 bases in the middle. CDR1 SGHVS and CDR2 FQNEAQ come from the germline V gene. The CDR3 runs to 12 residues.

The V gene is TRBV4-2, the J gene TRBJ1-1; a weak D match, TRBD1 (5 bases). The V end lost 4 bases, the J end lost 3 bases, and 15 bases lay between the germline ends. Germline V lookup: CDR1 LGHNA, CDR2 YNFKEQ. The CDR3 is 15 amino acids. CDR3 sequence (DNA): TGTGCCAGCAGCCCTAGGGACGGCGGATACACTGAAGCTTTCTTT. It encodes CASSPRDGGYTEAFF.

The chain joins TRBV20-1 to TRBJ1-1, with unresolved D. Germline lookup yields CDR1 DFQATT and CDR2 SNEGSKA (reference sequence). Trimming removed 5 bases at V and 0 bases at J, with 10 bases between. This CDR3 spans 13 amino acids. CDR3 bases: TGCAGTGCTGGCCTCGCCATGAACACTGAAGCTTTCTTT. The encoded protein is CSAGLAMNTEAFF.

This clonotype occurred a few times. The rearrangement uses TRBV28 and TRBJ2-6; D unresolved. Per the germline V gene, CDR1 is MDHEN and CDR2 is SYDVKM. This CDR3 region has 15 residues. Trimming left V 7 bases short and J 0 bases short, with 10 bases between. The CDR3 DNA reads TGTGCCAGCACCTCCTACGACTCTGGGGCCAACGTCCTGACTTTC. Amino acid sequence: CASTSYDSGANVLTF.

This clonotype was seen repeatedly, ten times or more. The chain combines TRBV7-9 with TRBJ2-3, with 11 bases lining up with TRBD2. The germline gives CDR1 SEHNR, CDR2 FQNEAQ (reference sequence). Unmatched junction bases numbered 1, after V lost 1 base and J lost 4 bases. CDR3 length: 15 amino acids. CDR3 bases: TGTGCCAGCAGCTTAGGACTAGCGGGGTCAGATACGCAGTATTTT. This translates into CASSLGLAGSDTQYF.

The chain carries TRBV6-2 or TRBV6-3 and TRBJ2-1, with 9 bases matching TRBD2. Germline loops: CDR1 MNHEY, CDR2 SVGEGT. This CDR3 has 16 amino acids. Trimming at V came to 0 bases and at J to 10 bases, leaving 10 bases not matched to a gene. CDR3 protein: CASSYSWRGGLKEQFF. In DNA form, the CDR3 reads TGTGCCAGCAGTTACTCCTGGCGGGGGGGCCTGAAGGAGCAGTTCTTC.